The 22 T cell receptor beta chains below come from one sample, sequenced in a study of PD-L1 blockade in urothelial cancer (dated by TCRdb to the late 2010s). The time point label for this specimen denotes: peripheral blood 6 weeks after treatment start. The library was obtained by the immunoSEQ multiplex PCR assay. This is the immuneACCESS table as TCRdb keeps it, with only in-frame sequences that have V and J called. A part of the clones is gone; compared with another copy, unresolved V genes explain less than half, and the rest is unexplained. The table for this sample lists about 25,000 clones; approximately 82% of them were counted only once. The ten largest clones take up roughly 1.6% of the sample. The source was PBMCs, collected around atezolizumab (anti-PD-L1) treatment. Receptors originate from a man between 65 and 85 years old with urothelial cancer.

The J gene is TRBJ1-2, the V gene TRBV5-6; D is perhaps TRBD1 (6 bases). V was pared by 3 bases and J by 7 bases, with 19 bases between. The length of the CDR3 is 15 residues. In germline, CDR1 is SGHDT, CDR2 YYEEEE. The CDR3 loop is CASSSLRLGAVGYTF. DNA for the CDR3: TGTGCCAGCAGCTCCTTGCGGTTGGGGGCAGTTGGCTACACCTTC.

This chain uses TRBV11-3 with TRBJ1-3; 8 nucleotides agree with TRBD1. Germline assignment: CDR1 SGHNT and CDR2 YENEEA. The CDR3 runs to 14 residues. V was clipped by 8 bases and J by 8 bases; unmatched bases: 11. CDR3 amino acids: CASCPGTGSDTIYF. CDR3 in DNA: TGTGCCAGCTGCCCCGGGACAGGATCAGACACCATATATTTT.

This chain uses TRBV19 with TRBJ1-1; tentatively, D is TRBD1 (6 bases). This CDR3 is built from 13 residues. Germline assignment: CDR1 LNHDA and CDR2 SQIVND (reference sequence). V dropped 5 bases and J dropped 5 bases, with 12 bases sitting between them. CDR3 nucleotides: TGTGCCAGTAGTCGCAGGGGCTTAACTGAAGCTTTCTTT. Residues: CASSRRGLTEAFF.

This clone appeared once. The V and J genes are TRBV19 and TRBJ2-3, with D unclear. Trimming removed 5 bases at V and 6 bases at J, with 6 bases between. CDR1 and CDR2 (germline): LNHDA, SQIVND (reference sequence). There are 11 residues in the CDR3. CDR3 residues: CASSFRDTQYF. In DNA, the CDR3 is TGTGCCAGTAGTTTCAGGGATACGCAGTATTTT. Variable domain in full (rest from reference TRBV19 and TRBJ2-3): DGGITQSPKYLFRKEGQNVTLSCEQNLNHDAMYWYRQDPGQGLRLIYYSQIVNDFQKGDIAEGYSVSREKKESFPLTVTSAQKNPTAFYLCASSFRDTQYFGPGTRLTVL.

J is TRBJ1-1 and V is TRBV5-5; D uncertain. There are 13 residues in the CDR3. The ends were cut back, 2 bases at V and 6 bases at J, with 11 bases in the middle. Germline assignment: CDR1 SGHKS and CDR2 YYEKEE (reference sequence). The CDR3 is CASSFWANAEAFF. The CDR3 DNA reads as TGTGCCAGCAGCTTTTGGGCTAACGCTGAAGCTTTCTTT. Full variable domain (rest looked up from reference TRBV5-5 and TRBJ1-1): DAGVTQSPTHLIKTRGQQVTLRCSPISGHKSVSWYQQVLGQGPQFIFQYYEKEERGRGNFPDRFSARQFPNYSSELNVNALLLGDSALYLCASSFWANAEAFFGQGTRLTVV.

This rearrangement joins TRBV18 to TRBJ1-2; possible D gene TRBD1, 6 bases. Trimming pared 6 bases from V and 0 bases from J, leaving 14 bases between. The germline gives CDR1 KGHSH, CDR2 LQKENI. CDR3 length equals 15 residues. The CDR3 loop reads CASSPGTFANYGYTF. The CDR3 coding sequence is TGTGCCAGCTCTCCTGGGACATTCGCTAACTATGGCTACACCTTC.

The chain has TRBV5-1 and TRBJ2-3, with a possible D match to TRBD1 (6 bases). The CDR3 spans 16 residues. Per germline, CDR1 SGHRS and CDR2 YFSETQ. The V and J ends lost 3 bases and 1 base respectively, with 15 bases between them. Here the CDR3 DNA reads TGCGCCAGCAGCTCAGTACTCTCAGGGGGCACAGATACGCAGTATTTT. Encoded protein: CASSSVLSGGTDTQYF.

V gene TRBV12-2 combines with J gene TRBJ2-7; the table's D call, TRBD2, has no DNA check behind it. TRBV12-2 is reported as a pseudogene. The CDR3 has 16 amino acids. CDR3 loop: CASRLAGLRAGYEQYF. CDR3 in DNA: TGTGCAAGTCGCTTAGCGGGCCTGAGAGCGGGCTACGAGCAGTACTTC.

This clone was detected only a few times. This sequence joins TRBV27 and TRBJ2-7; weak D call: TRBD2 (5 bases). The CDR3 totals 16 residues. Trimming left V 4 bases short and J 6 bases short, with 22 bases between. CDR1 and CDR2 (germline): MNHEY, SMNVEV (reference sequence). The CDR3 DNA sequence: TGTGCCAGCAGTTCCTACGCCTTTGAGGGTCGGGGCGAGCAGTACTTC. It yields the protein CASSSYAFEGRGEQYF.

This clone was counted once. The chain joins TRBV5-1 to TRBJ2-2; TRBD2 matches 7 bases. The germline CDR1 and CDR2 sequences are SGHRS and YFSETQ. This CDR3 is built from 16 residues. With V trimmed by 4 bases and J by 0 bases, 6 bases remained unmatched. CDR3 nucleotides: TGCGCCAGCAGCCACGACAGCGGGGCGAACACCGGGGAGCTGTTTTTT. The encoded protein is CASSHDSGANTGELFF. The variable domain in full, with the rest retrieved from reference TRBV5-1 and TRBJ2-2, is KAGVTQTPRYLIKTRGQQVTLSCSPISGHRSVSWYQQTPGQGLQFLFEYFSETQRNKGNFPGRFSGRQFSNSRSEMNVSTLELGDSALYLCASSHDSGANTGELFFGEGSRLTVL.

J is TRBJ1-2 and V is TRBV11-3; the D is unclear. Germline loops: CDR1 SGHNT, CDR2 YENEEA. This CDR3 has 13 amino acids. V lost 2 bases, J lost 4 bases, and 8 bases lay in between. The CDR3 nucleotides are TGTGCCAGCAGCTTAAACAGTCTCTATGGCTACACCTTC. This translates into CASSLNSLYGYTF.

This clone was seen just once. CDR3 residues: CASTKTYGRDEQYF. The DNA of the CDR3 is TGTGCCAGCACCAAGACCTACGGGAGGGACGAGCAGTACTTC. The V call is TRBV7-9, the J call TRBJ2-7, with 8 nucleotides matching TRBD2. The CDR3 contains 14 residues. V lost 7 bases to trimming and J lost 5 bases; unmatched junction nucleotides: 10. From germline, CDR1 is SEHNR and CDR2 FQNEAQ (reference sequence).

This rearrangement joins TRBV9 to TRBJ1-5; possibly TRBD1 for D (6 bases). Germline lookup yields CDR1 SGDLS and CDR2 YYNGEE. V gave up 3 bases and J gave up 7 bases, with 17 bases separating them. CDR3 size: 15 residues. Here the CDR3 reads CASSEGGAFNQPQHF. The CDR3 DNA is TGTGCCAGCAGCGAGGGGGGGGCGTTTAACCAGCCCCAGCATTTT.

This chain joins TRBV6-1 and TRBJ1-1; D possibly corresponds to TRBD1 (5 bases). The CDR3 runs 12 residues. Per germline, CDR1 MNHNS and CDR2 SASEGT. Trimming left V 6 bases short and J 4 bases short, with 9 bases between. The CDR3 DNA is TGTGCCAGCAGGGGGCTTGGCACTGAAGCTTTCTTT. Protein sequence: CASRGLGTEAFF.

This clone was detected once. The J gene is TRBJ1-1, the V gene TRBV7-9; the match to TRBD1 covers 7 bases. With V trimmed by 5 bases and J by 1 base, 4 bases remained unmatched. CDR1 and CDR2 from the germline V gene are SEHNR and FQNEAQ (reference sequence). The CDR3 totals 14 residues. Written as DNA, the CDR3 is TGTGCCAGCAGCGCGTCAGGGGGGAACACTGAAGCTTTCTTT. Translating it yields CASSASGGNTEAFF.

This chain joins TRBV27 and TRBJ2-5; 7 bases map to TRBD2. Trimming removed 6 bases from V and 5 bases from J; junction bases left unmatched: 18. The CDR3 has 17 residues. Germline values: CDR1 MNHEY, CDR2 SMNVEV (reference sequence). For the CDR3, the DNA is TGTGCCAGCAGACTAACCCCTTTCAATCGGGAGGCGGAGACCCAGTACTTC. This translates into CASRLTPFNREAETQYF.

The V call is TRBV4-3, the J call TRBJ2-7; unclear D gene. The CDR3 is 15 residues long. CDR1 is LGHNA, CDR2 YSLEER, per germline. V lost 0 bases and J lost 0, with 9 bases in between. CDR3 residues: CASSQDPQSSYEQYF. CDR3 bases: TGCGCCAGCAGCCAAGACCCACAGAGCTCCTACGAGCAGTACTTC.

J is TRBJ2-1 and V is TRBV4-3; 8 bases are a match to TRBD2. The CDR3 has 15 residues. Germline-derived CDR1 and CDR2 are LGHNA and YSLEER. The V gene end was trimmed by 1 base and the J gene end by 12 bases; junction bases not matched to a gene: 11. Here the CDR3 reads CASSQAGLGEVGQFF. The CDR3 nucleotides read TGCGCCAGCAGCCAAGCGGGACTAGGCGAGGTCGGGCAGTTCTTC.

V is TRBV28 and J is TRBJ1-2; 11 bases line up with TRBD1. With V trimmed by 2 bases and J by 3 bases, 2 bases remained unmatched. The CDR3 is 15 amino acids. The germline CDR1 and CDR2 sequences are MDHEN and SYDVKM. This CDR3 reads CASSLGQGAHYGYTF. In DNA, the CDR3 is TGTGCCAGCAGTTTAGGACAGGGGGCGCACTATGGCTACACCTTC.

The chain has TRBV19 and TRBJ2-7, with D possibly matching TRBD2 (5 bases). Deletions cut 5 bases from V and 4 bases from J, with 15 bases between. This CDR3 region has 14 residues. The V gene's germline CDR1 is LNHDA and CDR2 SQIVND (reference sequence). This CDR3 reads CASSAGGYMYEQYF. CDR3 DNA: TGTGCCAGTAGTGCGGGCGGATATATGTACGAGCAGTACTTC.

The chain employs TRBV5-3 and TRBJ1-2; 7 nucleotides align to TRBD1. TRBV5-3 is an ORF; its function is uncertain. CDR3 length equals 9 residues. J was trimmed by 11 bases and V by 9 bases; bases with no gene match: 4. Here the CDR3 reads CATPGGYTF. Here the CDR3 DNA reads TGTGCCACCCCAGGGGGATACACCTTC.

This chain uses TRBV11-2 with TRBJ1-3, with 9 bases lining up with TRBD1. Germline loops: CDR1 SGHAT, CDR2 FQNNGV. CDR3 length: 17 residues. The V segment lost 5 bases and the J segment 6 bases; nucleotides outside the gene matches: 14. The CDR3 sequence is CASSPRSPGTGINTIYF. The CDR3 bases are TGTGCCAGCAGCCCCCGTTCCCCCGGGACAGGGATAAACACCATATATTTT.